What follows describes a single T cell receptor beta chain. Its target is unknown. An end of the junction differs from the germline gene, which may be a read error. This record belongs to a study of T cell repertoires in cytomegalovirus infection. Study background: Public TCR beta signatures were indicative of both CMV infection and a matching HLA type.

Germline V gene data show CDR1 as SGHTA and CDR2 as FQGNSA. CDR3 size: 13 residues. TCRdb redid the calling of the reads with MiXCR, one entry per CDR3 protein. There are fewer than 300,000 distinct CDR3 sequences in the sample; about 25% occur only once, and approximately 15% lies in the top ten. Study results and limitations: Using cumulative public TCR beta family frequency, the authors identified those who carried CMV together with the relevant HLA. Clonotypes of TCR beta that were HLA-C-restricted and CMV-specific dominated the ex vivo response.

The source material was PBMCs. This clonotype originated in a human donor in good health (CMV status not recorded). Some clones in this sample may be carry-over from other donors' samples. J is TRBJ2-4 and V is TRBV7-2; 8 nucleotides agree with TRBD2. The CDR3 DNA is TGTGCCAGCGGGAAGCCTCCAATGGGGGGACTAGACTTC. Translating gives CASGKPPMGGLDF.